This T cell receptor beta chain was obtained from a study of blood T cells in healthy people across ages (dated by TCRdb to the mid-2010s). Study-level background: In model experiments, roughly one uniquely barcoded TCR beta cDNA molecule per two T cells was captured by template switching. Age-related changes in TCR beta repertoire diversity were measured in the study by deep sequencing normalized with unique cDNA molecular identifiers. The donors were split into four age groups: young (average about 16 years), middle-aged (roughly 40), aged (roughly 60) and long-lived (under 85). To avoid experimental bias, donors of different ages were spread randomly across the sequencing lanes. Using the same blood draw, the study looked at two additional independent replicas of 1 million unique cDNA reads for two donors, one aged 18 to 29 and the other aged 80 or older.

Receptor amplification or capture employed 5' RACE. TCRdb lists the instrument as Illumina HiSeq 2500. A second PCR of about 6 to 11 cycles was performed with a sample-barcoded 5' primer and a J-beta primer mix. A template-switch 5' adaptor carrying 12 random nucleotides introduced a unique molecular identifier onto each TCR beta cDNA molecule. At least 3 million CDR3-containing paired-end reads were obtained from each sample. First-strand cDNA synthesis was performed from all RNA using the Mint cDNA synthesis kit, with priming by a TRBC-specific oligonucleotide. After uracil-DNA glycosylase treatment, a first 18-cycle PCR used universal primers M1SS and BC2_uni_R on all cDNA. Processing in the source paper ran as follows. For normalization, 1 million high-quality reads, each with a distinct molecular identifier, were randomly selected from each sample. Instead of being binned into consensus sequences, reads with shared molecular identifiers were discarded. MiTCR, set to a Q25 quality threshold and the strictest error-elimination algorithm, was used for CDR3 identification, clonotype clustering and error correction. A nonparametric unseen species model with Euler transformation was used to estimate lower-bound total TCR beta diversity. The public reads were reprocessed in TCRdb via fastp at Q25 and MiXCR, keeping in-frame beta chains. A single entry per CDR3 protein holds the most common genes and DNA from its merged rows. The V and J calls follow TCRdb's processing rather than the paper's. This sample holds just over 1 million distinct CDR3 sequences; around 45% were observed only once. Approximately 19% of the sample is held by the ten biggest clonotypes.

The donors were 40 or so Caucasian individuals from Russia, aged roughly 6 to 100 years, who were systemically healthy. Around 10 milliliters of peripheral blood were collected from each donor into EDTA-treated Vacutainer tubes. PBMCs were isolated by Ficoll-Paque density-gradient centrifugation, with at least 7 million obtained per sample. Trizol reagent was used to extract total RNA from the PBMCs, yielding at least 6 micrograms per sample. The percentages of naive CD45RAhigh/CD27high T cells were determined by flow cytometry on a PBMC aliquot from every donor. About this clonotype: What this receptor recognizes is not known. No much larger clonotype is one base removed from it; base qualities were not supplied.

General study outcomes and caveats: Because the CMV infection status of the donors was unknown, age-related changes in expanded clonotypes may potentially have been confounded. Estimates of total diversity based on one million sequenced T cells were regarded as lower bounds and as underestimates. Observed TCR beta diversity per million T cells fell roughly linearly with age, and a significant reduction was already apparent by age around 44. Compared with the aged group, the long-lived group had more naive CD4+ T cells, fewer expanded clones and increased TCR diversity, suggesting age selection. Observed TCR beta diversity correlated strongly with the percentage of naive T cells measured by flow cytometry. Because profiling used bulk unsorted PBMCs, naive and antigen-experienced compartments could not be compared conclusively.

The germline V gene provides CDR1 KGHSH and CDR2 LQKENI. There are 13 amino acids in the CDR3, from cysteine to phenylalanine inclusive. Of all the DNA, just the CDR3 is kept, 39 bases in frame from base 1. V was cut back by 2 bases and J by 4 bases, leaving a gap of 8 bases between them. The clonotype originates from a woman in her sixties or seventies in good health. Sequencing was done on a sample of blood. Recombination joined TRBV18 with TRBJ1-2, with TRBD1 as a weak D call on 5 bases. The DNA is TGTGCCAGCTCACCAGGGGGTCCCTATGGCTACACCTTC. This translates into CASSPGGPYGYTF.